This T cell receptor beta chain stems from a study of blood T cell repertoires in COVID-19. Participants were placed into cohorts based on the clinical history they reported. Germline V lookup: CDR1 SNHLY, CDR2 FYNNEI. The CDR3 runs 14 residues. Trimming stripped 6 bases from V and 7 bases from J, with 15 bases between. Using immunoSEQ multiplex PCR, the repertoire was profiled, and TCRdb retains in-frame clones only, with some absent. The data contain 150,000 or so clones, about 80% of them singletons. J is TRBJ1-4 and V is TRBV2; D unresolved. Sequenced input: PBMCs or T cells enriched from blood (not recorded which). This TCR derives from a man in his forties or fifties who had recovered from COVID-19. The CDR3 sequence: CASSERGSSEKLFF. For the CDR3, the DNA is TGTGCCAGCAGCGAACGGGGATCGAGTGAAAAACTGTTTTTT.